These 16 T cell receptor beta chains were sequenced from one sample in a study of T cell responses to AZD1222 COVID-19 vaccine. The assay was immunoSEQ multiplex PCR, and TCRdb's table has in-frame clones only and misses some. The table shows some 110,000 clones, with 88% occurring only once. The specimen was peripheral blood, collected 28 days after the second AZD1222 dose. These receptors originate from an adult who received the AZD1222 COVID-19 vaccine.

The V call is TRBV6-1, the J call TRBJ2-3; the D gene is possibly TRBD1 (6 bases). Germline V gene sequence: CDR1 MNHNS, CDR2 SASEGT. This CDR3 region has 12 residues. V was pared by 2 bases and J by 6 bases, with 6 bases between. The CDR3 DNA reads as TGTGCCAGCAGTGAACAGGGGGATACGCAGTATTTT. Its translation is CASSEQGDTQYF.

This chain uses TRBV4-3 with TRBJ1-4; D unclear. CDR3 length: 16 residues. Germline V gives CDR1 LGHNA, CDR2 YSLEER. The V end lost 1 base, the J end lost 0 bases, and 9 bases lay between the germline ends. The CDR3 reads CASSQVVGATNEKLFF. The CDR3 DNA follows: TGCGCCAGCAGCCAAGTTGTTGGGGCAACTAATGAAAAACTGTTTTTT.

This clone turned up a few times. V usage is TRBV4-1 and J usage is TRBJ1-5; unclear D gene. Germline CDR1 and CDR2: MGHRA and YSYEKL. V lost 0 bases and J lost 11, with 14 bases in between. The CDR3 spans 14 residues. The DNA of the CDR3 is TGCGCCAGCAGCCAAGATCCGTGGCCCACGTCCCAGCATTTT. This gives the protein CASSQDPWPTSQHF.

This sequence joins TRBV30 and TRBJ1-1, with 7 bases matching TRBD1. The V segment lost 7 bases and the J segment 1 base; nucleotides outside the gene matches: 6. CDR3 length: 13 residues. Germline V gives CDR1 GTSNPN, CDR2 SVGIG (reference sequence). CDR3 sequence reads: CASGQPGNTEAFF. CDR3 nucleotide sequence: TGTGCCTCGGGACAGCCGGGGAACACTGAAGCTTTCTTT. Supplemented by reference TRBV30 and TRBJ1-1, the full variable domain reads SQTIHQWPATLVQPVGSPLSLECTVEGTSNPNLYWYRQAAGRGLQLLFYSVGIGQISSEVPQNLSASRPQDRQFILSSKKLLLSDSGFYLCASGQPGNTEAFFGQGTRLTVV.

CDR3 loop: CASSQDSHNEQFF. As DNA, the CDR3 is TGCGCCAGCAGCCAAGATAGCCACAATGAGCAGTTCTTC. The chain joins TRBV4-3 to TRBJ2-1; no clear D. Germline CDR1 and CDR2: LGHNA and YSLEER. The CDR3 has 13 amino acids. The germline V and J ends were trimmed by 0 bases and 5 bases, with 5 bases remaining between them.

The chain couples TRBV12-3 or TRBV12-4 to TRBJ1-2; D unresolved. This CDR3 is 13 amino acids long. Between the trimmed V and J ends, which lost 0 bases and 4 bases, there was a span of 6 bases. The CDR3 DNA follows: TGTGCCAGCAGTTTAGCTCAGGTCTATGGCTACACCTTC. Amino acid sequence: CASSLAQVYGYTF.

The genes are TRBV5-6 and TRBJ1-1, with 7 bases aligning to TRBD1. Germline trimming cut 3 bases from V and 6 bases from J; bases unmatched to any gene: 8. CDR1 SGHDT and CDR2 YYEEEE come from the germline V gene. This CDR3 has 14 amino acids. Here the CDR3 DNA reads TGTGCCAGCAGCTCAACAGGGGAATGGCCTGAAGCTTTCTTT. Protein: CASSSTGEWPEAFF.

The rearrangement links TRBV27 to TRBJ1-2; TRBD1 agrees at 10 bases. Germline assignment: CDR1 MNHEY and CDR2 SMNVEV (reference sequence). Trimming cost V 2 bases and J 4 bases; bases outside gene matches: 4. This CDR3 is 15 amino acids long. In DNA, the CDR3 is TGTGCCAGCAGTTTAGATGGGACAGGGGTCTATGGCTACACCTTC. Translated: CASSLDGTGVYGYTF.

Written as DNA, the CDR3 is TGTGCCAGCTCTGTCCTACGGGGGAGCTCCTACAATGAGCAGTTCTTC. Its protein is CASSVLRGSSYNEQFF. This rearrangement joins TRBV18 to TRBJ2-1; tentative D call: TRBD2 (6 bases). The CDR3 covers 16 residues. Germline CDR1 and CDR2: KGHSH and LQKENI. Trimming took off 6 bases at V and 0 bases at J, with 15 bases between the two ends.

V gene TRBV6-6 combines with J gene TRBJ1-5; D ambiguous. The CDR3 extends over 19 amino acids. Trimming removed 5 bases from V and 1 base from J, with 24 bases in between. Germline values: CDR1 MNHNY, CDR2 SVGAGI (reference sequence). The CDR3 here is CASSRAHLPDLRSNQPQHF. DNA for the CDR3: TGTGCCAGCAGTCGAGCTCACCTTCCTGATCTCAGGAGCAATCAGCCCCAGCATTTT.

The genes are TRBV15 and TRBJ2-3, with a weak D call TRBD2 (5 bases). Germline lookup yields CDR1 LNHNV and CDR2 YYDKDF (reference sequence). CDR3 size: 16 residues. Trimming removed 0 bases from V and 5 bases from J, with 15 bases in between. The CDR3 DNA is TGTGCCACCAGCAGAGATGGCAGAGGGCCGGGAGATACGCAGTATTTT. Its translation is CATSRDGRGPGDTQYF.

The CDR3 nucleotides are TGCGCCAGCAGCTCGGGACTAGCCGACTACGAGCAGTACTTC. Translated: CASSSGLADYEQYF. This chain joins TRBV5-1 and TRBJ2-7; 9 nucleotides align to TRBD2. The germline V gene encodes CDR1 SGHRS and CDR2 YFSETQ. The CDR3 has 14 residues. Unmatched junction bases numbered 4, after V lost 3 bases and J lost 3 bases.

V usage is TRBV5-4 and J usage is TRBJ2-7, with D unclear. The CDR3 totals 15 residues. From germline, CDR1 is SGHNT and CDR2 YYREEE (reference sequence). V was trimmed by 0 bases and J by 1 base, leaving 11 bases between them. In nucleotides, the CDR3 is TGTGCCAGCAGCTTGGATGCAGTAGGGTCCTACGAGCAGTACTTC. This gives the protein CASSLDAVGSYEQYF.

Only one count was recorded for this clone. The rearrangement uses TRBV29-1 and TRBJ1-2; D possibly corresponds to TRBD1 (6 bases). In germline, CDR1 is SQVTM, CDR2 ANQGSEA. V lost 4 bases and J lost 2, with 11 bases in between. The CDR3 contains 13 residues. The chain's CDR3 is CSVATGTNYGYTF. The CDR3 DNA reads as TGCAGCGTTGCTACCGGGACAAACTATGGCTACACCTTC. The complete variable domain, with remaining parts taken from reference TRBV29-1 and TRBJ1-2, reads SAVISQKPSRDICQRGTSLTIQCQVDSQVTMMFWYRQQPGQSLTLIATANQGSEATYESGFVIDKFPISRPNLTFSTLTVSNMSPEDSSIYLCSVATGTNYGYTFGSGTRLTVV.

Only a few counts were recorded for this clone. The rearrangement links TRBV23-1 to TRBJ2-7; D is possibly TRBD1 or TRBD2 (5 bases each). TRBV23-1 counts as an open reading frame of uncertain function. This CDR3 spans 19 amino acids. Between the trimmed V and J ends, which lost 3 bases and 4 bases, there was a span of 28 bases. The CDR3 nucleotides read TGCGCCAGCAGTCAGCAGCAGGGCCCAGGGACCTATTCGGGATACGAGCAGTACTTC. It translates to CASSQQQGPGTYSGYEQYF.

The gene calls are TRBV6-2 or TRBV6-3 and TRBJ2-7; D is tentatively TRBD1 or TRBD2 (5 bases each). The germline V gene encodes CDR1 MNHEY and CDR2 SVGEGT. This CDR3 spans 15 amino acids. V gave up 0 bases and J gave up 6 bases, with 15 bases separating them. The CDR3, as DNA: TGTGCCAGCAGTTACTCGCCCAGGGATAGCGCCGAGCAGTACTTC. This sequence encodes CASSYSPRDSAEQYF.